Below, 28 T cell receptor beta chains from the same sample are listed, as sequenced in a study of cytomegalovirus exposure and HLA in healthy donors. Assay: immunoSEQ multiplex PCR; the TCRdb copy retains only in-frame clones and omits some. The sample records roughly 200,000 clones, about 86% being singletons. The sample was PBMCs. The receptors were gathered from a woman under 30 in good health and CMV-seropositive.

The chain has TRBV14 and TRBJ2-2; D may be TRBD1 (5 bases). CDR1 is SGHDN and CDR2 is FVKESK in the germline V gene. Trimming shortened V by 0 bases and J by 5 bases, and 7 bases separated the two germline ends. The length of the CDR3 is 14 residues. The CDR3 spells CASSQDRGTGELFF. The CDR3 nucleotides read TGTGCCAGCAGCCAAGATAGGGGTACCGGGGAGCTGTTTTTT.

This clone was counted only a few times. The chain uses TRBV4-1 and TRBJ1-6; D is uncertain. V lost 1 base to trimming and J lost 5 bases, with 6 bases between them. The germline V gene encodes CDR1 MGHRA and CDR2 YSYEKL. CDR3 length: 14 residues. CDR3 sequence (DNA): TGCGCCAGCAGCCAAGTCCGGGATAATTCACCCCTCCACTTT. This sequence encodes CASSQVRDNSPLHF.

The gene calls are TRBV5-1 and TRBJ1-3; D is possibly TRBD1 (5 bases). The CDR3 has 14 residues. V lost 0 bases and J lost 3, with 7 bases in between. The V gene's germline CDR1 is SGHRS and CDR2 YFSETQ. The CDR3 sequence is CASSLGGDGNTIYF. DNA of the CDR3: TGCGCCAGCAGCTTGGGGGGCGATGGAAACACCATATATTTT. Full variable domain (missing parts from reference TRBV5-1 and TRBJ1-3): KAGVTQTPRYLIKTRGQQVTLSCSPISGHRSVSWYQQTPGQGLQFLFEYFSETQRNKGNFPGRFSGRQFSNSRSEMNVSTLELGDSALYLCASSLGGDGNTIYFGEGSWLTVV.

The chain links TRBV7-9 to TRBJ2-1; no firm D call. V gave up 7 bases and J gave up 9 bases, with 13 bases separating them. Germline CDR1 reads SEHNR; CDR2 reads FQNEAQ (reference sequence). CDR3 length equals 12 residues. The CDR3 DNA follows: TGTGCCAGCACCGTAACCGTTAGTGAGCAGTTCTTC. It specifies CASTVTVSEQFF.

The CDR3 DNA reads as TGTGCCAGCAGCAGGACTAGCGGGAGCTCCTACAATGAGCAGTTCTTC. It yields the protein CASSRTSGSSYNEQFF. This rearrangement joins TRBV5-6 to TRBJ2-1, with TRBD2 identical over 13 bases. The trim removed 4 bases at V and 0 bases at J, leaving 1 base unmatched. The CDR3 has 16 amino acids. Germline V CDR1 and CDR2: SGHDT, YYEEEE. The full variable domain, rest sourced from reference TRBV5-6 and TRBJ2-1, is DAGVTQSPTHLIKTRGQQVTLRCSPKSGHDTVSWYQQALGQGPQFIFQYYEEEERQRGNFPDRFSGHQFPNYSSELNVNALLLGDSALYLCASSRTSGSSYNEQFFGPGTRLTVL.

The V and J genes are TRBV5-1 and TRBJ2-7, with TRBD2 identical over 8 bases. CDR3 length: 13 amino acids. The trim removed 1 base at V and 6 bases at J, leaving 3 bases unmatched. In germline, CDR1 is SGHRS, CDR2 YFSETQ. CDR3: CASSLRGGGEQYF. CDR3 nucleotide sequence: TGCGCCAGCAGCTTGCGGGGGGGAGGCGAGCAGTACTTC.

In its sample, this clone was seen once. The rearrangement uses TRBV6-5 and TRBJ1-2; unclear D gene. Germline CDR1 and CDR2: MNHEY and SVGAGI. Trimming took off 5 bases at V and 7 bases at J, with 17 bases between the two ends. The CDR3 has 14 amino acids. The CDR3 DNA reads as TGTGCCAGCAGTGCGGTTGTTGTTGGAGGTGGCTACACCTTC. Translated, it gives CASSAVVVGGGYTF.

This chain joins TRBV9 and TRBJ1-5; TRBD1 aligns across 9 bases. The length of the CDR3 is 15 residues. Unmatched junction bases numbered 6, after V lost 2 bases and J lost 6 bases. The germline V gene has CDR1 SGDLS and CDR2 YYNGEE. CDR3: CASSVSGTGSQPQHF. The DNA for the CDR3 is TGTGCCAGCAGCGTGAGTGGGACAGGGAGTCAGCCCCAGCATTTT.

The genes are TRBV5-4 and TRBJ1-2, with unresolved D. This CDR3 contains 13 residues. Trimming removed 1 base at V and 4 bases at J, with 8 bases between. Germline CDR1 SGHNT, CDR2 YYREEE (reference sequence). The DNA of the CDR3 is TGTGCCAGCAGCTTGTTCGGGAGCTATGGCTACACCTTC. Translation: CASSLFGSYGYTF.

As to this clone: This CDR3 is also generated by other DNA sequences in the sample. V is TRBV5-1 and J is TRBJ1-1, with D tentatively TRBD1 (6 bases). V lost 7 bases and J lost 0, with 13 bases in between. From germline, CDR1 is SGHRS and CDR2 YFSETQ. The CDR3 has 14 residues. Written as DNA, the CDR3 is TGCGCCAGCTCCTTGACAGGTATGAACACTGAAGCTTTCTTT. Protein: CASSLTGMNTEAFF.

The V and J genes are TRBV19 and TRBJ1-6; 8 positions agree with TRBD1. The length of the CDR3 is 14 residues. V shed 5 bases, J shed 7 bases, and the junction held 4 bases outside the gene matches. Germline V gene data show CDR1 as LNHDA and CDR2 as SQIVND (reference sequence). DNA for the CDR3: TGTGCCAGTAGTGTCCGGGACAGGAATTCACCCCTCCACTTT. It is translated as CASSVRDRNSPLHF.

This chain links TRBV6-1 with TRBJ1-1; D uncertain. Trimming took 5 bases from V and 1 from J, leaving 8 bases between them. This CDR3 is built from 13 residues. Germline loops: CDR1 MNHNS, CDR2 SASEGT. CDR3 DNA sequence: TGTGCCAGCAGTTCACAAACGAACACTGAAGCTTTCTTT. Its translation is CASSSQTNTEAFF.

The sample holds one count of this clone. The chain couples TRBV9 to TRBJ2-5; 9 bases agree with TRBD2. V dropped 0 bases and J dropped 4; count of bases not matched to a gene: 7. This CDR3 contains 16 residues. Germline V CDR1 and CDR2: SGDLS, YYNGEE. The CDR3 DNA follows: TGTGCCAGCAGCGTAGCTGCGGGGGGGCCATCAGAGACCCAGTACTTC. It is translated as CASSVAAGGPSETQYF.

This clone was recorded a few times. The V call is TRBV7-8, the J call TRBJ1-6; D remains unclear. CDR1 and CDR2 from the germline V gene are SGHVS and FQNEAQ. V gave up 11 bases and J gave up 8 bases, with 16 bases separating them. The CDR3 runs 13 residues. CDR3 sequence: CAPYWRADSPLHF. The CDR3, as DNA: TGTGCCCCCTATTGGCGGGCGGATTCACCCCTCCACTTT. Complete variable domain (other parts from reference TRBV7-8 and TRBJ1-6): GAGVSQSPRYKVAKRGQDVALRCDPISGHVSLFWYQQALGQGPEFLTYFQNEAQLDKSGLPSDRFFAERPEGSVSTLKIQRTQQEDSAVYLCAPYWRADSPLHFGNGTRLTVT.

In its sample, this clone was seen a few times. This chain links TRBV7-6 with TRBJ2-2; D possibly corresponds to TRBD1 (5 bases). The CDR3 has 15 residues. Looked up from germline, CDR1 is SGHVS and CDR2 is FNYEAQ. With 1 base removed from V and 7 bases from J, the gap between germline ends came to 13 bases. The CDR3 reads CASSLGQGTGGELFF. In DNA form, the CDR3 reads TGTGCCAGCAGCTTAGGCCAGGGTACGGGCGGGGAGCTGTTTTTT.

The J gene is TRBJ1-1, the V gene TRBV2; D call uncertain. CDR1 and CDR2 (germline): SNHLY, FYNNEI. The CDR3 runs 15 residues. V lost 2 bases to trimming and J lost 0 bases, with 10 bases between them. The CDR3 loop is CASSESGIMNTEAFF. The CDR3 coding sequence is TGTGCCAGCAGTGAATCGGGTATAATGAACACTGAAGCTTTCTTT.

This CDR3 reads CASSPGERGGFYNEQFF. CDR3 nucleotides: TGTGCCAGCAGCCCCGGTGAGCGGGGGGGCTTTTACAATGAGCAGTTCTTC. This rearrangement joins TRBV11-2 to TRBJ2-1; TRBD2 matches 10 bases. The CDR3 is made up of 17 amino acids. Germline V CDR1 and CDR2: SGHAT, FQNNGV. With V trimmed by 5 bases and J by 4 bases, 11 bases remained unmatched.

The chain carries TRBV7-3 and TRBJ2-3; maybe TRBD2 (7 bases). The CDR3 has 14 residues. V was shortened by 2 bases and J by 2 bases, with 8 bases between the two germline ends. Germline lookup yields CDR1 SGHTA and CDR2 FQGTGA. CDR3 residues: CASSLGGATDTQYF. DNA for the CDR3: TGTGCCAGCAGCTTAGGGGGGGCCACAGATACGCAGTATTTT.

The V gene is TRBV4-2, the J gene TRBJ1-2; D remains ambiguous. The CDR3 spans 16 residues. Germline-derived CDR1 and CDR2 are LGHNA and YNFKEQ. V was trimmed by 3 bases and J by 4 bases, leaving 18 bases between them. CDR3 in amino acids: CASSHGDTRIPYGYTF. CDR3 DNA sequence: TGTGCCAGCAGCCACGGCGACACCCGGATCCCCTATGGCTACACCTTC.

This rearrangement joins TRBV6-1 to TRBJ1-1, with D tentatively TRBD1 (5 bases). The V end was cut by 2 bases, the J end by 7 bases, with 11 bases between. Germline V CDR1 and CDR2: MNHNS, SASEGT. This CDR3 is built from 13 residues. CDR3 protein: CASSETGGYEAFF. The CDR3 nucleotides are TGTGCCAGCAGTGAAACGGGGGGTTATGAAGCTTTCTTT.

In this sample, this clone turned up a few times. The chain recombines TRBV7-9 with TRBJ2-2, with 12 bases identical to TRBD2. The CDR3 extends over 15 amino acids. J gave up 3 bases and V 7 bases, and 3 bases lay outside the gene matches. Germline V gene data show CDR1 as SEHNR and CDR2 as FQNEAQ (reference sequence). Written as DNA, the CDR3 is TGTGCCAGCACCAGACTAGCGGGGGACACCGGGGAGCTGTTTTTT. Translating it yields CASTRLAGDTGELFF. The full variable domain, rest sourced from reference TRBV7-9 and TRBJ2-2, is DTGVSQNPRHKITKRGQNVTFRCDPISEHNRLYWYRQTLGQGPEFLTYFQNEAQLEKSRLLSDRFSAERPKGSFSTLEIQRTEQGDSAMYLCASTRLAGDTGELFFGEGSRLTVL.

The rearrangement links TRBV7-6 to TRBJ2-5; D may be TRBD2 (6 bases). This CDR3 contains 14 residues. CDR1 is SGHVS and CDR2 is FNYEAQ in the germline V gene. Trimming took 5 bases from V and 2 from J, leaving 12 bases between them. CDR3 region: CASSLGTSQETQYF. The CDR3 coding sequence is TGTGCCAGCAGCCTCGGGACTTCGCAAGAGACCCAGTACTTC.

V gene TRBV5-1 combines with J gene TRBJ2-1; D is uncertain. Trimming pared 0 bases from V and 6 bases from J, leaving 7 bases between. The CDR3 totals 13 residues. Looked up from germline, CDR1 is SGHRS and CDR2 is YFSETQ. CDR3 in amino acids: CASSLGQVNEQFF. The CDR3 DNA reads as TGCGCCAGCAGCTTGGGTCAGGTCAATGAGCAGTTCTTC.

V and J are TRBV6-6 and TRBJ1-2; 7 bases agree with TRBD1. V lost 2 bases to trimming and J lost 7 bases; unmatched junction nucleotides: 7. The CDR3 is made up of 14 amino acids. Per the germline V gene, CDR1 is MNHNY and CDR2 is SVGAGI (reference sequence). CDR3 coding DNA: TGTGCCAGCAGTTACGACAGGGCGGAAATTGGCTACACCTTC. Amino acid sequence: CASSYDRAEIGYTF.

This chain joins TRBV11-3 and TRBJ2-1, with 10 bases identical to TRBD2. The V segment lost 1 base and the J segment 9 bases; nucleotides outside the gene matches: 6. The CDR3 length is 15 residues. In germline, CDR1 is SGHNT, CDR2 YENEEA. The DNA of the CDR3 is TGTGCCAGCAGCTTAGTGGCTAGCGGGGGCCCTGAGCAGTTCTTC. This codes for CASSLVASGGPEQFF.

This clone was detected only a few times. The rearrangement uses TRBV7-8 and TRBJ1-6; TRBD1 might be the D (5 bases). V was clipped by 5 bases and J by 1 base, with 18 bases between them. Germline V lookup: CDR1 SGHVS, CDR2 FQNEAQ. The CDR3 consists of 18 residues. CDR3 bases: TGTGCCAGCAGCCTCACCCCGGGGGATATATCCTATAATTCACCCCTCCACTTT. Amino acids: CASSLTPGDISYNSPLHF.

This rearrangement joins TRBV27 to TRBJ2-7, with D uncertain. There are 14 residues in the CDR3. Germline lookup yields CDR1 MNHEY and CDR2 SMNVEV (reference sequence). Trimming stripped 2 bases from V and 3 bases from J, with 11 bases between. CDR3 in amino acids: CASSLAQNDYEQYF. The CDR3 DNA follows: TGTGCCAGCAGTTTAGCTCAGAACGACTACGAGCAGTACTTC.

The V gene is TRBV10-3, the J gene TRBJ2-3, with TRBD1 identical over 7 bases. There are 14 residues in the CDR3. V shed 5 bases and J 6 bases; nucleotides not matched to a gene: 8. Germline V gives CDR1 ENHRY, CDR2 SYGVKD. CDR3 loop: CAISHRGDYDTQYF. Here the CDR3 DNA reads TGTGCCATCAGTCACAGGGGAGATTATGATACGCAGTATTTT.